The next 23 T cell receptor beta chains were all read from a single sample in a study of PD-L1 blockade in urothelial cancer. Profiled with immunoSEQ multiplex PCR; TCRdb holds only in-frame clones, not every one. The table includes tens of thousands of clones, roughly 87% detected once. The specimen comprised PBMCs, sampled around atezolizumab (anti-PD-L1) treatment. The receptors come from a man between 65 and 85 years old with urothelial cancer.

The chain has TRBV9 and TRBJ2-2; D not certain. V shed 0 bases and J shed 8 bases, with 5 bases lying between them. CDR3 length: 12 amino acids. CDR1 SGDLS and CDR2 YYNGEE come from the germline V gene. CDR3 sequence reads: CASSVGVGELFF. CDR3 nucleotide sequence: TGTGCCAGCAGCGTAGGCGTAGGGGAGCTGTTTTTT. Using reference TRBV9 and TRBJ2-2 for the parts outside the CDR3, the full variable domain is DSGVTQTPKHLITATGQRVTLRCSPRSGDLSVYWYQQSLDQGLQFLIQYYNGEERAKGNILERFSAQQFPDLHSELNLSSLELGDSALYFCASSVGVGELFFGEGSRLTVL.

In DNA, the CDR3 is TGTGCCAGCACCCAGACAGAAACGAACACCGGGGAGCTGTTTTTT. It codes for CASTQTETNTGELFF. The gene calls are TRBV5-5 and TRBJ2-2; D perhaps matches TRBD1 (5 bases). Germline loops: CDR1 SGHKS, CDR2 YYEKEE (reference sequence). The CDR3 consists of 15 residues. V was cut by 6 bases and J by 0 bases, with 12 bases left in between. The complete variable domain, with remaining parts taken from reference TRBV5-5 and TRBJ2-2, reads DAGVTQSPTHLIKTRGQQVTLRCSPISGHKSVSWYQQVLGQGPQFIFQYYEKEERGRGNFPDRFSARQFPNYSSELNVNALLLGDSALYLCASTQTETNTGELFFGEGSRLTVL.

CDR3: CASSMQENTEAFF. The DNA for the CDR3 is TGTGCCAGTAGTATGCAGGAGAACACTGAAGCTTTCTTT. The genes are TRBV19 and TRBJ1-1; unclear D gene. The CDR3 loop spans 13 amino acids. Germline V gene sequence: CDR1 LNHDA, CDR2 SQIVND (reference sequence). Trimming cost V 3 bases and J 1 base, with 6 bases left between them.

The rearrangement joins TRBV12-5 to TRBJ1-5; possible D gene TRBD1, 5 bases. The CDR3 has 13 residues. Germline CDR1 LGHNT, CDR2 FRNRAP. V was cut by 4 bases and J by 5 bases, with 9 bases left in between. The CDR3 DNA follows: TGTGCTAGTGGTTCACGGGGGGATCAGCCCCAGCATTTT. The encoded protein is CASGSRGDQPQHF. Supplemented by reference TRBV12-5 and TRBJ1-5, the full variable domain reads DARVTQTPRHKVTEMGQEVTMRCQPILGHNTVFWYRQTMMQGLELLAYFRNRAPLDDSGMPKDRFSAEMPDATLATLKIQPSEPRDSAVYFCASGSRGDQPQHFGDGTRLSIL.

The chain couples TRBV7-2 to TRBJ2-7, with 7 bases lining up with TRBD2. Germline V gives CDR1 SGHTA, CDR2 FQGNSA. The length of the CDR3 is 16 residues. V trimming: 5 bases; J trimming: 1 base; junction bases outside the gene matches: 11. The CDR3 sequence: CASSAGGGGRSYEQYF. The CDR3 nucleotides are TGTGCCAGCAGCGCTGGGGGAGGCGGGAGATCCTACGAGCAGTACTTC.

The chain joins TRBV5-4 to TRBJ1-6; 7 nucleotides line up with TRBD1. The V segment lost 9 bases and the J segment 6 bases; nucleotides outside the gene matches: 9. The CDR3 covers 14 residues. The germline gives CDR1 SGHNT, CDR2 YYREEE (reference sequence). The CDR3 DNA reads TGTGCCATTGGGTCCGGACAGGTTAATTCACCCCTCCACTTT. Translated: CAIGSGQVNSPLHF.

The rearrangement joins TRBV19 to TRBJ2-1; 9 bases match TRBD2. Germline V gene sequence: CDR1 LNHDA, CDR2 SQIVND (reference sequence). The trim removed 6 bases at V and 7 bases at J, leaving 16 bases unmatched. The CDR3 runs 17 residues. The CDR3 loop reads CASRDETSGYYQNEQFF. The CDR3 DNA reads TGTGCCAGTAGGGATGAGACTAGCGGCTATTATCAAAATGAGCAGTTCTTC.

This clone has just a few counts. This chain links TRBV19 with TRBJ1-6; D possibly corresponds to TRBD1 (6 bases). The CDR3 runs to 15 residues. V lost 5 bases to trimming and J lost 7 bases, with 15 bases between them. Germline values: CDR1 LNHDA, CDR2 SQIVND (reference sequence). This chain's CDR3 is CASSLQQGGNSPLHF. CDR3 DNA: TGTGCCAGTAGTCTCCAACAGGGTGGGAATTCACCCCTCCACTTT.

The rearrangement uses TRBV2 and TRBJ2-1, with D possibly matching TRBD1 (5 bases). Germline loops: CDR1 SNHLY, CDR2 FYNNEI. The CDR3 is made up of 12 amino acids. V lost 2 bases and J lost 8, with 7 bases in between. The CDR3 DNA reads TGTGCCAGCAGTGAATGGGGCGATGAGCAGTTCTTC. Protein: CASSEWGDEQFF. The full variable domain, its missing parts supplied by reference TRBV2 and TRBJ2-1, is EPEVTQTPSHQVTQMGQEVILRCVPISNHLYFYWYRQILGQKVEFLVSFYNNEISEKSEIFDDQFSVERPDGSNFTLKIRSTKLEDSAMYFCASSEWGDEQFFGPGTRLTVL.

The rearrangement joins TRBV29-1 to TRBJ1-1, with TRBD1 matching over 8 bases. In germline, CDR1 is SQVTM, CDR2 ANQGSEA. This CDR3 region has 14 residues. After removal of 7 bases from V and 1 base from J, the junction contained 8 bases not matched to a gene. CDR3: CSAKQGEGNTEAFF. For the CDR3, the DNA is TGCAGCGCCAAACAGGGGGAAGGGAACACTGAAGCTTTCTTT.

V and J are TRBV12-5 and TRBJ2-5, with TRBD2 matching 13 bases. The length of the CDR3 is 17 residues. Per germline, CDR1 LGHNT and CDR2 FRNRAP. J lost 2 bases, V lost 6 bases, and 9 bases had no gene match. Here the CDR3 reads CASGPGTSGALQETQYF. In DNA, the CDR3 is TGTGCTAGTGGCCCCGGGACTAGCGGGGCACTACAAGAGACCCAGTACTTC.

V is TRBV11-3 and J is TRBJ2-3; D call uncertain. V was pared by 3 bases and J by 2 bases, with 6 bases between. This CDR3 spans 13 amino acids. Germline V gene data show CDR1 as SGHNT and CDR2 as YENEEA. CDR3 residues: CASSFGPTDTQYF. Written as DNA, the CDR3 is TGTGCCAGCAGCTTTGGCCCCACAGATACGCAGTATTTT.

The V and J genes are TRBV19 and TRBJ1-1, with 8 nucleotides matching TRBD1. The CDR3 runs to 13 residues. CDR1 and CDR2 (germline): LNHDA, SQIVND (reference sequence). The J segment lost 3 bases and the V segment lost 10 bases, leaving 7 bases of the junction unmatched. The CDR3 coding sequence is TGTGCCACCCAGGACAGGGTGGACACTGAAGCTTTCTTT. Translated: CATQDRVDTEAFF.

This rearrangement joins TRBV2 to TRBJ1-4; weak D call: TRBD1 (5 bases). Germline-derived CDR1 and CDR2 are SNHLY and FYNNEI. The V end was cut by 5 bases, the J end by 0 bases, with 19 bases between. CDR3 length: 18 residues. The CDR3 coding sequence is TGTGCCAGCAGTACCCGGGGAGGGGACGGGGCAACTAATGAAAAACTGTTTTTT. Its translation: CASSTRGGDGATNEKLFF.

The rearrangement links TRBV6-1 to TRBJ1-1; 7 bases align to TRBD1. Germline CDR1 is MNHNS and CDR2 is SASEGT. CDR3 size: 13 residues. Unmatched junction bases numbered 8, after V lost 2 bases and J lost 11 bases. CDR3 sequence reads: CASSERVDRDAFF. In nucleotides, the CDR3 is TGTGCCAGCAGTGAAAGGGTTGACAGGGACGCTTTCTTT.

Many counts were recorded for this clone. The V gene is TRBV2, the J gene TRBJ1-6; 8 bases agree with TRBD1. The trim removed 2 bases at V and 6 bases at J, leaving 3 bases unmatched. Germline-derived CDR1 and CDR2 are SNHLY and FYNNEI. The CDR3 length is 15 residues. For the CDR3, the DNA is TGTGCCAGCAGTGAAAGGCAGGGGGCTAATTCACCCCTCCACTTT. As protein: CASSERQGANSPLHF.

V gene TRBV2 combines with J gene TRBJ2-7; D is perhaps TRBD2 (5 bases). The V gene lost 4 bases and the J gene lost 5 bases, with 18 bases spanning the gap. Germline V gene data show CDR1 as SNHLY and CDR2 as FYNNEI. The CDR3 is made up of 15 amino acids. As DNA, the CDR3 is TGTGCCAGCAGTGGCCCACCGGGATCCGGCCACGAGCAGTACTTC. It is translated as CASSGPPGSGHEQYF. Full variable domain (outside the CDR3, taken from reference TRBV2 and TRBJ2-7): EPEVTQTPSHQVTQMGQEVILRCVPISNHLYFYWYRQILGQKVEFLVSFYNNEISEKSEIFDDQFSVERPDGSNFTLKIRSTKLEDSAMYFCASSGPPGSGHEQYFGPGTRLTVT.

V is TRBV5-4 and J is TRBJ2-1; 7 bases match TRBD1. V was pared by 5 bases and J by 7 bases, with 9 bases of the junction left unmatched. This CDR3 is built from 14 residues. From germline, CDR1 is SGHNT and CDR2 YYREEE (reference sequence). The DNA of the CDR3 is TGTGCCAGCAGACATAGACAGGGTGGTAATGAGCAGTTCTTC. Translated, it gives CASRHRQGGNEQFF.

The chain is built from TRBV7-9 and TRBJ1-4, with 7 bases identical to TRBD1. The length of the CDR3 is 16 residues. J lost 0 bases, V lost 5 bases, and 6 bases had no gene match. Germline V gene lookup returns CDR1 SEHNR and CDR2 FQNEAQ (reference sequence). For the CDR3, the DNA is TGTGCCAGCAGCCCCAGGGGGAGTGCAACTAATGAAAAACTGTTTTTT. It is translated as CASSPRGSATNEKLFF.

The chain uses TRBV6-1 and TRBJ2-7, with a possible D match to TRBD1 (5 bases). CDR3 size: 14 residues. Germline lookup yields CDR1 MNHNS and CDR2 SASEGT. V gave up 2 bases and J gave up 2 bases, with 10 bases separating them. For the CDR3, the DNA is TGTGCCAGCAGTGAACTCACAGGTACCTACGAGCAGTACTTC. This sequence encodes CASSELTGTYEQYF.

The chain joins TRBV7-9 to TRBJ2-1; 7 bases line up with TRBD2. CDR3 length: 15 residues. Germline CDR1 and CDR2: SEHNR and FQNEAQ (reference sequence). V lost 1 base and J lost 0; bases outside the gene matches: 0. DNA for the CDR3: TGTGCCAGCAGCTTAGGGGGGGGCTCCTACAATGAGCAGTTCTTC. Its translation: CASSLGGGSYNEQFF.

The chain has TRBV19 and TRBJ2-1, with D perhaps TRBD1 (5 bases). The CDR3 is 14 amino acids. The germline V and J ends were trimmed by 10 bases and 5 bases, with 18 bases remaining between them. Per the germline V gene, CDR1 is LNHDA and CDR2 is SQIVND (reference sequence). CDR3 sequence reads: CAIGAGKLHNEQFF. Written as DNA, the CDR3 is TGTGCCATTGGGGCCGGAAAACTCCACAATGAGCAGTTCTTC.

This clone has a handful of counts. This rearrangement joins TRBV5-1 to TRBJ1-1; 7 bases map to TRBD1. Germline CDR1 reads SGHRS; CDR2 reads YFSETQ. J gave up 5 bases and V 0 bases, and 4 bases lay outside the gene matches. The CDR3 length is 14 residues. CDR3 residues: CASSLDRGQTEAFF. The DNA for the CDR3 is TGCGCCAGCAGCTTGGATAGGGGGCAGACTGAAGCTTTCTTT.